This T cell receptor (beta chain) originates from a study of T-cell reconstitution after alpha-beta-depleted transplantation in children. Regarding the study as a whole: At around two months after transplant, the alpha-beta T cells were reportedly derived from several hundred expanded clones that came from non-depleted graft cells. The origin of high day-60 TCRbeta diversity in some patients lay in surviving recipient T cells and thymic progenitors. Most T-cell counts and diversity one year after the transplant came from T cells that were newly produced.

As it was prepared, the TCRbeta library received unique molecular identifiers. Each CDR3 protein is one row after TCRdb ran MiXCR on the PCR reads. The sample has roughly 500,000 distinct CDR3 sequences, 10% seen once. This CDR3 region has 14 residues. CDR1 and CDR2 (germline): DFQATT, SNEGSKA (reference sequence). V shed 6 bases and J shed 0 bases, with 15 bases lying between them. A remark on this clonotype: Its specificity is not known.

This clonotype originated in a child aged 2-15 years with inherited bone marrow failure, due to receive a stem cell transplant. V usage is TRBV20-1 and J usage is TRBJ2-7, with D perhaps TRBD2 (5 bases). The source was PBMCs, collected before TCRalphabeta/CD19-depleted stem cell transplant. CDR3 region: CSAIRRDSSYEQYF. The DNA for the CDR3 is TGCAGTGCCATTCGACGGGATAGCTCCTACGAGCAGTACTTC.